These 14 T cell receptor beta chains originate from one sample sequenced in a study of cytomegalovirus exposure and HLA in healthy donors (dated by TCRdb to between 2016 and 2019). The method behind the library was the immunoSEQ multiplex PCR assay. For the multiplex PCR, a mixture combining 60 forward primers for TCR Vbeta segments and 13 reverse primers for TCR Jbeta segments was used. The table was pulled from immuneACCESS by TCRdb, which kept in-frame rearrangements only. Such tables lose some clones; where checked, under half of the loss comes from unresolved V genes, and the rest has no known cause. The sample table holds 58,000 or so clones, of which 75% were seen once. The ten largest clones capture approximately 22% of the sample. The source material was PBMCs. The origin of the receptors is a woman between 40 and 55 years old in good health and CMV-seropositive.

The gene calls are TRBV2 and TRBJ1-5; 7 nucleotides line up with TRBD1. The CDR3 contains 14 residues. Looked up from germline, CDR1 is SNHLY and CDR2 is FYNNEI. V dropped 6 bases and J dropped 1; count of bases not matched to a gene: 3. The CDR3 bases are TGTGCCAGCAGACAGGGGTTAAGCAATCAGCCCCAGCATTTT. Its translation is CASRQGLSNQPQHF.

The chain carries TRBV10-3 and TRBJ1-2; TRBD1 agrees at 12 bases. The CDR3 runs 15 residues. Per the germline V gene, CDR1 is ENHRY and CDR2 is SYGVKD. Trimming at V came to 6 bases and at J to 8 bases, leaving 10 bases not matched to a gene. CDR3 amino acids: CAISSGTGGVEGYTF. Here the CDR3 DNA reads TGTGCCATCAGCTCCGGGACAGGGGGCGTCGAAGGCTACACCTTC.

The V call is TRBV9, the J call TRBJ1-1, with TRBD1 identical over 7 bases. V was clipped by 3 bases and J by 6 bases; unmatched bases: 11. The germline gives CDR1 SGDLS, CDR2 YYNGEE. The CDR3 consists of 15 residues. The CDR3 reads CASSASTGSLPEAFF. The CDR3 DNA is TGTGCCAGCAGCGCCTCGACAGGGTCTCTCCCTGAAGCTTTCTTT.

The chain carries TRBV9 and TRBJ2-2; D may be TRBD2 (5 bases). This CDR3 is 14 amino acids long. Trimming cost V 4 bases and J 5 bases, with 12 bases left between them. Germline V gene lookup returns CDR1 SGDLS and CDR2 YYNGEE. CDR3 residues: CASSKDGVTGELFF. CDR3 nucleotide sequence: TGTGCCAGCAGCAAAGACGGGGTAACCGGGGAGCTGTTTTTT.

CDR3 amino acids: CASSVDSGGINEQFF. CDR3 coding DNA: TGTGCCAGCAGCGTGGATAGCGGGGGGATCAATGAGCAGTTCTTC. The chain couples TRBV9 to TRBJ2-1, with TRBD2 matching 10 bases. CDR1 SGDLS and CDR2 YYNGEE come from the germline V gene. The CDR3 runs 15 residues. With 2 bases clipped from V and 6 bases from J, the junction kept 5 bases outside the gene matches.

V usage is TRBV18 and J usage is TRBJ2-5; a possible D gene is TRBD2 (5 bases). V was cut by 8 bases and J by 4 bases, with 8 bases left in between. The CDR3 consists of 11 residues. The germline V gene has CDR1 KGHSH and CDR2 LQKENI. CDR3 nucleotides: TGTGCCAGCAGGGAGTCAGAGACCCAGTACTTC. It yields the protein CASRESETQYF.

This chain uses TRBV9 with TRBJ2-7, with a tentative D call TRBD2 (5 bases). With 4 bases removed from V and 6 bases from J, the gap between germline ends came to 14 bases. Germline loops: CDR1 SGDLS, CDR2 YYNGEE. The CDR3 consists of 13 residues. Here the CDR3 DNA reads TGTGCCAGCAGCCAATCCACGGGAAGCGAGCAGTACTTC. Encoded protein: CASSQSTGSEQYF.

V and J are TRBV9 and TRBJ2-3; D is possibly TRBD2 (5 bases). This CDR3 is 16 amino acids long. Germline loops: CDR1 SGDLS, CDR2 YYNGEE. The V and J ends lost 2 bases and 6 bases respectively, with 19 bases between them. CDR3 in DNA: TGTGCCAGCAGCGTGCTCCTAAATGTACCGGGGGATACGCAGTATTTT. This codes for CASSVLLNVPGDTQYF.

This rearrangement joins TRBV11-1 to TRBJ2-3, with 9 bases matching TRBD2. The length of the CDR3 is 15 residues. Germline assignment: CDR1 SGHAT and CDR2 FQDESV (reference sequence). Losses at the gene ends were 3 bases for V and 4 bases for J; bases not matched to a gene: 5. The chain's CDR3 is CASSFAAGGPDTQYF. CDR3 coding DNA: TGTGCCAGCAGCTTCGCGGCGGGGGGGCCAGATACGCAGTATTTT.

The chain links TRBV7-9 to TRBJ1-1, with D possibly being TRBD1 (6 bases). Trimming left V 8 bases short and J 3 bases short, with 19 bases between. There are 15 residues in the CDR3. The V gene's germline CDR1 is SEHNR and CDR2 FQNEAQ (reference sequence). The CDR3 DNA reads TGTGCCAGCTCCCCGGCCACAGGGACGGACACTGAAGCTTTCTTT. It codes for CASSPATGTDTEAFF.

This clone was picked up one time. The chain couples TRBV10-3 to TRBJ1-1, with TRBD1 as a possible D gene (5 bases). This CDR3 contains 12 residues. Germline CDR1 is ENHRY and CDR2 is SYGVKD. V gave up 7 bases and J gave up 6 bases, with 12 bases separating them. Written as DNA, the CDR3 is TGTGCCATCAATCAAGGGGCGGCTGAAGCTTTCTTT. Its translation is CAINQGAAEAFF.

The V call is TRBV11-2, the J call TRBJ1-2; possibly TRBD1 for D (5 bases). Trimming stripped 3 bases from V and 4 bases from J, with 12 bases between. This CDR3 region has 14 residues. Germline CDR1 is SGHAT and CDR2 is FQNNGV. The DNA of the CDR3 is TGTGCCAGCAGCTTGGGGCAGGCGTCCTATGGCTACACCTTC. It yields the protein CASSLGQASYGYTF.

The chain has TRBV6-6 and TRBJ1-1; a weak D match, TRBD1 (5 bases). With 4 bases removed from V and 1 base from J, the gap between germline ends came to 7 bases. CDR1 MNHNY and CDR2 SVGAGI come from the germline V gene (reference sequence). This CDR3 is built from 13 residues. The CDR3 reads CASSWGENTEAFF. The CDR3 bases are TGTGCCAGCAGTTGGGGGGAGAACACTGAAGCTTTCTTT.

This clone showed up just a few times. The chain recombines TRBV6-5 with TRBJ2-7; a weak D match, TRBD1 (5 bases). Trimming left V 0 bases short and J 7 bases short, with 16 bases between. This CDR3 is 15 amino acids long. Germline loops: CDR1 MNHEY, CDR2 SVGAGI. CDR3 protein: CASSYSGRVMGEQYF. The DNA for the CDR3 is TGTGCCAGCAGTTACTCGGGCAGGGTTATGGGTGAGCAGTACTTC.